Described below is a single T cell receptor (beta chain) sequence and its context. Antigen unknown. The entry originates in a study of T cells in severe cutaneous drug reactions. The overall study: Patients in acute or recovery stage gave blister fluids/cells and PBMC.

Sequenced patients had Stevens-Johnson syndrome or toxic epidermal necrolysis caused by carbamazepine. The iRepertoire multiplex PCR system with TCR subtype-specific primers built both bulk and single-cell libraries. Multiplex PCR targeting V, D and J genes made bulk TCR beta libraries. Following a re-call of the multiplex PCR reads, TCRdb has one entry per CDR3 protein and lacks DNA. The sample table sets out fewer than 7,500 distinct CDR3 sequences. CDR1 is MDHEN, CDR2 SYDVKM, per germline. This CDR3 region has 13 residues. Study-wide findings and caveats: One public TCRbeta CDR3 appeared in all seven blister samples, averaging 13.57%. TRBV12-4 use rose strongly in carbamazepine-induced Stevens-Johnson syndrome or toxic epidermal necrolysis, averaging around 32% in blister cells and around 5.5% in PBMC.

The genes are TRBV28 and TRBJ1-1. The sequencing input was cells from a skin blister. The receptor comes from a human donor with toxic epidermal necrolysis, a severe cutaneous drug reaction. The CDR3: CASSLSVVAEAFF.